Detailed here is one T cell receptor beta chain. This record comes from a study of blood T cell repertoires in COVID-19. The wider study: Material from acute and convalescent COVID-19 was sourced from the United States, Italy and Spain. T cells, B-cell-depleted T cells, or PBMCs supplied cDNA or gDNA.

This CDR3 has 15 residues. From germline, CDR1 is SEHNR and CDR2 FQNEAQ (reference sequence). Trimming took 1 base from V and 0 from J, leaving 7 bases between them. Assignment of participants to cohorts was predicated upon participant-reported clinical history. Original methodology: Quantification of nucleated cells was approximated via reference gene primer amplification. Measured with immunoSEQ multiplex PCR; TCRdb has only the in-frame clones, and not every one. V and J calls and clone size are those listed in that table; D and trimming were worked out from the DNA. Of 200,000 to 250,000 clones listed, around 89% are singletons.

The chain carries TRBV7-9 and TRBJ2-1; D uncertain. The sample was PBMCs or T cells enriched from blood (not recorded which). This clonotype originated in a woman aged 18-29 years in a cohort exposed to, infected with or recovered from COVID-19 (not recorded which). CDR3 region: CASSLVLSSYNEQFF. Here the CDR3 DNA reads TGTGCCAGCAGCTTAGTATTGAGCTCCTACAATGAGCAGTTCTTC.